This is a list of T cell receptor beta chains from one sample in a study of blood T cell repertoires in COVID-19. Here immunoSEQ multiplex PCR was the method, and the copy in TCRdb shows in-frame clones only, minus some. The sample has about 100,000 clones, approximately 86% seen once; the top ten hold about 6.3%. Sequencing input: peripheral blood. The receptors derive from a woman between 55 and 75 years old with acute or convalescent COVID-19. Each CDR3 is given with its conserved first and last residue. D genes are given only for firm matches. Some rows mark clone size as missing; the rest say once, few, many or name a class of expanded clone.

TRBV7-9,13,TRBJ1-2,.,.,CASSLIQSYGYTF,TGTGCCAGCAGCTTAATACAGTCCTATGGCTACACCTTC
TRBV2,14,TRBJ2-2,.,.,CASNTYRDTGELFF,TGTGCCAGCAATACGTACCGGGACACCGGGGAGCTGTTTTTT
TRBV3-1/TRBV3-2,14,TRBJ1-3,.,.,CASSQDRSENTIYF,TGTGCCAGCAGCCAAGATAGGAGCGAAAACACCATATATTTT
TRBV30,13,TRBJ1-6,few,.,CAWGTQGPGTLHF,TGTGCCTGGGGGACCCAGGGGCCCGGCACGCTCCACTTT
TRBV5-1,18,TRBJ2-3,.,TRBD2,CASSLAGLAGPSTDTQYF,TGCGCCAGCAGCTTGGCAGGACTAGCGGGGCCGAGCACAGATACGCAGTATTTT
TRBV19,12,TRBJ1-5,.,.,CASRLPNQPQHF,TGTGCCAGTAGACTCCCTAATCAGCCCCAGCATTTT
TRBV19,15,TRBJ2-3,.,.,CASSMLGARQDTQYF,TGTGCCAGTAGTATGTTGGGGGCGCGGCAAGATACGCAGTATTTT
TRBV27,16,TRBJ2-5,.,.,CASRPAGRGKGETQYF,TGTGCCAGCCGCCCGGCGGGTAGGGGGAAGGGAGAGACCCAGTACTTC
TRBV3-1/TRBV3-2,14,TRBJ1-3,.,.,CASSQQGSGNTIYF,TGTGCCAGCAGCCAACAGGGTTCTGGAAACACCATATATTTT
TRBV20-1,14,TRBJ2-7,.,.,CSASSGDRSYEQYF,TGCAGTGCTAGTTCGGGGGATCGCTCCTACGAGCAGTACTTC
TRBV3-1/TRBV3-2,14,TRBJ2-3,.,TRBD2,CASSHLAGKDTQYF,TGTGCCAGCAGCCACCTAGCGGGCAAAGATACGCAGTATTTT
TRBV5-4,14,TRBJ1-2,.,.,CASSLAQGNNGYTF,TGTGCCAGCAGCTTGGCCCAGGGGAACAATGGCTACACCTTC
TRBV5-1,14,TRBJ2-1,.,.,CASSLPGSYNEQFF,TGCGCCAGCAGTCTACCAGGCTCCTACAATGAGCAGTTCTTC
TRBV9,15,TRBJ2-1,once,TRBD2,CASSVGGSEWDEQFF,TGTGCCAGCAGCGTGGGCGGGAGCGAATGGGATGAGCAGTTCTTC
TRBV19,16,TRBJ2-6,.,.,CASSIASWAGANVLTF,TGTGCCAGTAGTATAGCCAGCTGGGCCGGGGCCAACGTCCTGACTTTC
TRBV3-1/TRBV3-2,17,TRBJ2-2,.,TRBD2,CASSYWTSGINTGELFF,TGTGCCAGCAGCTACTGGACTAGCGGGATTAACACCGGGGAGCTGTTTTTT
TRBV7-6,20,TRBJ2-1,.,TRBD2,CASSLLPGLAGGSSYNEQFF,TGTGCCAGCAGCTTACTACCGGGACTAGCGGGAGGTTCCTCCTACAATGAGCAGTTCTTC
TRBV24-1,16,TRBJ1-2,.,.,CATSESGTLSGHGYTF,TGTGCCACCAGTGAGTCCGGGACACTTAGCGGGCATGGCTACACCTTC
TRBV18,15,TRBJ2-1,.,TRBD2,CASSPAAGGGNEQFF,TGTGCCAGCTCACCGGCAGCGGGAGGGGGGAATGAGCAGTTCTTC
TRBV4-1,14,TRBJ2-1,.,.,CASSQDGNRLRQFF,TGCGCCAGCAGCCAAGACGGAAATCGACTCAGGCAGTTCTTC
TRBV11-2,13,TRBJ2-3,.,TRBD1,CASSFQGADTQYF,TGTGCCAGCAGCTTCCAGGGGGCAGATACGCAGTATTTT
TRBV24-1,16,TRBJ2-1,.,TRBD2,CATSDFGTSGSDEQFF,TGTGCCACCAGTGATTTCGGGACTAGCGGGAGCGATGAGCAGTTCTTC
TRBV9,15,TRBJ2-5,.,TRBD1,CASSVGGRQGETQYF,TGTGCCAGCAGCGTAGGAGGGAGACAGGGAGAGACCCAGTACTTC
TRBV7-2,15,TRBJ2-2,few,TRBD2,CASSLGTSGRGELFF,TGTGCCAGCAGCTTAGGGACTAGCGGGAGGGGGGAGCTGTTTTTT
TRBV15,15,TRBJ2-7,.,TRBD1,CATSRFRDRPYEQYF,TGTGCCACCAGCAGATTCCGGGACAGACCCTACGAGCAGTACTTC
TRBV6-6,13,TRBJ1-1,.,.,CASSYSKPPAAFF,TGTGCCAGCAGTTACTCGAAGCCACCCGCGGCTTTCTTT
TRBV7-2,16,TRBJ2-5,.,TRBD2,CASSSSGSSGIETQYF,TGTGCCAGCAGCTCCAGTGGTAGTAGCGGGATTGAGACCCAGTACTTC
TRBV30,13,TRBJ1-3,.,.,CACTGPVGNTIYF,TGTGCCTGTACAGGGCCCGTTGGAAACACCATATATTTT
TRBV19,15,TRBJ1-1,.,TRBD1,CASRPGDRVNTEAFF,TGTGCCAGTAGGCCGGGGGACAGGGTGAACACTGAAGCTTTCTTT
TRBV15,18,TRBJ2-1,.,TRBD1,CATSRDFGRDRGSNEQFF,TGTGCCACCAGCAGAGATTTCGGACGGGACAGGGGATCCAATGAGCAGTTCTTC
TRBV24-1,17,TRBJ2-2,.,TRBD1,CATSDDDRGRITGELFF,TGTGCCACCAGTGATGACGACAGGGGGCGCATCACCGGGGAGCTGTTTTTT
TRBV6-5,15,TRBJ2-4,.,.,CASSLSQGAKNIQYF,TGTGCCAGCAGTTTGTCTCAGGGTGCCAAAAACATTCAGTACTTC
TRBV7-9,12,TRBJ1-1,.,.,CASSRRAGEAFF,TGTGCCAGCAGCCGTCGTGCCGGTGAAGCTTTCTTT
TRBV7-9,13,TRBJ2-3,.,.,CASSPAGSPTQYF,TGTGCCAGCAGCCCAGCCGGGTCGCCTACGCAGTATTTT
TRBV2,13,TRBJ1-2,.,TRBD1,CASSMDRDYGYTF,TGTGCCAGCAGTATGGACAGGGACTATGGCTACACCTTC
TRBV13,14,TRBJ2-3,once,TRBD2,CASKLGLAGLSQYF,TGTGCCAGCAAACTGGGACTAGCGGGATTGTCGCAGTATTTT
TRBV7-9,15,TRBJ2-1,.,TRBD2,CASRSTSGGNNEQFF,TGTGCCAGCAGGTCTACTAGCGGGGGGAACAATGAGCAGTTCTTC
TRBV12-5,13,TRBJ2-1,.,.,CALRAPGDNEQFF,TGTGCCCTTAGGGCCCCGGGGGACAATGAGCAGTTCTTC
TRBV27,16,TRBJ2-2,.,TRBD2,CASSRSAGGSTGELFF,TGTGCCAGCAGTCGATCAGCGGGAGGTTCCACCGGGGAGCTGTTTTTT
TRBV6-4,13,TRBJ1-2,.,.,CASSDGTTYGYTF,TGTGCCAGCAGTGACGGGACAACCTATGGCTACACCTTC
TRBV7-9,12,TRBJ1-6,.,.,CASSVENSPLHF,TGTGCCAGCAGCGTGGAGAATTCACCCCTCCACTTT
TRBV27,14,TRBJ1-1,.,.,CASAEGGRVTEAFF,TGTGCCAGCGCAGAGGGAGGGAGGGTTACTGAAGCTTTCTTT
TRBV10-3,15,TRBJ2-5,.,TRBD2,CAISESGGLQKTQYF,TGTGCCATCAGTGAGTCCGGGGGACTACAGAAGACCCAGTACTTC
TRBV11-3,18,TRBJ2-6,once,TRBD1,CASRTGTELVSGANVLTF,TGTGCCAGCAGGACCGGGACAGAATTAGTCTCTGGGGCCAACGTCCTGACTTTC
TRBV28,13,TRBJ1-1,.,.,CASSPPGMTEAFF,TGTGCCAGCAGCCCTCCCGGGATGACTGAAGCTTTCTTT
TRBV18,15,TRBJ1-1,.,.,CASSPPGRLATEAFF,TGTGCCAGCTCACCCCCAGGGAGGTTGGCGACTGAAGCTTTCTTT
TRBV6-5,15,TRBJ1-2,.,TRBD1,CATPGQEKANYGYTF,TGTGCCACCCCGGGACAGGAGAAAGCTAACTATGGCTACACCTTC
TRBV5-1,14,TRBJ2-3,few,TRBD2,CASRLERGTNTQYF,TGCGCCAGCAGACTAGAACGGGGGACTAATACGCAGTATTTT
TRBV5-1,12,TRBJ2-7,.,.,CASSLTRNEQYF,TGCGCCAGCAGCTTGACCAGAAACGAGCAGTACTTC